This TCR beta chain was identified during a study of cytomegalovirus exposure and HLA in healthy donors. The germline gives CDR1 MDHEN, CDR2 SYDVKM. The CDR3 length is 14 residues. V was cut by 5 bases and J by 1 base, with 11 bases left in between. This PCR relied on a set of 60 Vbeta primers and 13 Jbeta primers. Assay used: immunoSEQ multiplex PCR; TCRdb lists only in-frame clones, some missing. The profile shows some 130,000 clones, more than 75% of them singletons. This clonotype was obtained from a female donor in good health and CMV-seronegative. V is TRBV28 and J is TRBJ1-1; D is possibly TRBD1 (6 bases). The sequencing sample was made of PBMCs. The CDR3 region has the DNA TGTGCCAGCAGTGGGGGGGGGCCGAACACTGAAGCTTTCTTT. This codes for CASSGGGPNTEAFF. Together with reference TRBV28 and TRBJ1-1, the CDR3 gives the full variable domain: DVKVTQSSRYLVKRTGEKVFLECVQDMDHENMFWYRQDPGLGLRLIYFSYDVKMKEKGDIPEGYSVSREKKERFSLILESASTNQTSMYLCASSGGGPNTEAFFGQGTRLTVV.